These 25 T cell receptor beta chains came from one sample sequenced in a study of OX40 agonist ivuxolimab in advanced cancers. The library was built by means of the immunoSEQ multiplex PCR assay. TCRdb took over this immuneACCESS table, retaining in-frame rearrangements with V and J assigned. Such tables are incomplete; in checked studies, under half of the missing clones stem from an unresolved V gene, and the remainder is unexplained. This sample comprises 30,000 to 45,000 clones, more than 85% of them detected only once. The top ten clonotypes cover approximately 2.4% of the sample. The source was CD4+ or CD8+ T cells sorted from blood, collected in a trial of the OX40 agonist ivuxolimab. Source of these receptors: an adult with an advanced solid tumor such as melanoma, head and neck, liver or kidney cancer.

This clone was counted a few times. The J gene is TRBJ2-2, the V gene TRBV5-1; TRBD1 might be the D (6 bases). Trimming took off 1 base at V and 0 bases at J, with 10 bases between the two ends. Germline CDR1 SGHRS, CDR2 YFSETQ. This CDR3 region has 16 residues. CDR3 sequence: CASSLRQVANTGELFF. The CDR3 DNA is TGCGCCAGCAGCTTGAGACAGGTAGCGAACACCGGGGAGCTGTTTTTT.

This clone was seen just once. This rearrangement joins TRBV6-1 to TRBJ1-6, with TRBD1 as a possible D gene (5 bases). Germline V gene lookup returns CDR1 MNHNS and CDR2 SASEGT. V was pared by 7 bases and J by 6 bases, with 16 bases between. This CDR3 spans 15 amino acids. In DNA, the CDR3 is TGTGCCAGCACCCCCAGCGGGACGACTAATTCACCCCTCCACTTT. This codes for CASTPSGTTNSPLHF.

As regards this clone: One end of the junction is discordant with germline, which a read error may explain. The chain carries TRBV5-1 and TRBJ2-3; the D gene is possibly TRBD1 (5 bases). The germline gives CDR1 SGHRS, CDR2 YFSETQ. This CDR3 is 11 amino acids long. DNA for the CDR3: TGCGCCAGCAGGGACGCAGGGCGTCCCGATTTT. Its translation is CASRDAGRPDF. Using reference TRBV5-1 and TRBJ2-3 for the parts outside the CDR3, the full variable domain is KAGVTQTPRYLIKTRGQQVTLSCSPISGHRSVSWYQQTPGQGLQFLFEYFSETQRNKGNFPGRFSGRQFSNSRSEMNVSTLELGDSALYLCASRDAGRPDFGPGTRLTVL.

Here the CDR3 DNA reads TGCGCCAGCAGTGGGACAGCCACTGGAAACACCATATATTTT. Its protein is CASSGTATGNTIYF. This chain connects TRBV10-1 to TRBJ1-3; weak D call: TRBD1 (6 bases). Trimming shortened V by 4 bases and J by 2 bases, and 9 bases separated the two germline ends. This CDR3 has 14 amino acids. From germline, CDR1 is WNHNN and CDR2 SYGVQD (reference sequence).

V and J are TRBV4-2 and TRBJ2-7; D gene unclear. In germline, CDR1 is LGHNA, CDR2 YNFKEQ. CDR3 length: 13 residues. The V gene lost 0 bases and the J gene lost 9 bases, with 12 bases spanning the gap. The CDR3, as DNA: TGTGCCAGCAGCCAAGATCTTTGGACCCCGCAGTACTTC. Amino acids: CASSQDLWTPQYF.

V gene TRBV4-1 combines with J gene TRBJ2-5, with D perhaps TRBD1 or TRBD2 (5 bases each). The germline V gene has CDR1 MGHRA and CDR2 YSYEKL. Trimming removed 2 bases from V and 2 bases from J, with 15 bases in between. The CDR3 extends over 16 amino acids. This chain's CDR3 is CASSQQYGTEQETQYF. DNA of the CDR3: TGCGCCAGCAGCCAACAATACGGGACGGAACAAGAGACCCAGTACTTC.

This clone has only a few counts. The chain couples TRBV9 to TRBJ1-1; D is unresolved. The V gene lost 0 bases and the J gene lost 1 base, with 7 bases spanning the gap. This CDR3 contains 14 residues. In germline, CDR1 is SGDLS, CDR2 YYNGEE. The CDR3 sequence is CASSVVSENTEAFF. CDR3 nucleotides: TGTGCCAGCAGCGTAGTTTCAGAGAACACTGAAGCTTTCTTT.

The rearrangement joins TRBV6-1 to TRBJ1-5; D not certain. CDR1 MNHNS and CDR2 SASEGT come from the germline V gene. Trimming took off 3 bases at V and 0 bases at J, with 24 bases between the two ends. The CDR3 contains 20 residues. CDR3 nucleotides: TGTGCCAGCAGTGACGTTCCAAGTTTATCGGTTGGGCATAGCAATCAGCCCCAGCATTTT. The encoded protein is CASSDVPSLSVGHSNQPQHF.

The rearrangement links TRBV27 to TRBJ2-1, with TRBD1 matching 8 bases. CDR1 MNHEY and CDR2 SMNVEV come from the germline V gene (reference sequence). The V and J ends lost 2 bases and 9 bases, in that order; junction bases with no gene match: 6. This CDR3 comprises 14 residues. The CDR3 region has the DNA TGTGCCAGCAGTTTAAGGGACAGGATGGGTGAGCAGTTCTTC. Its protein product is CASSLRDRMGEQFF.

The chain recombines TRBV6-5 with TRBJ2-1, with a weak D call TRBD2 (5 bases). The germline V and J ends were trimmed by 5 bases and 14 bases, with 13 bases remaining between them. The length of the CDR3 is 11 residues. In germline, CDR1 is MNHEY, CDR2 SVGAGI. CDR3 nucleotides: TGTGCCAGCAGTGAGCGGACTCTCGAGTTCTTC. Translating gives CASSERTLEFF.

The chain combines TRBV5-1 with TRBJ1-1, with D unclear. Germline CDR1 is SGHRS and CDR2 is YFSETQ. V lost 0 bases and J lost 12, with 15 bases in between. The CDR3 has 13 residues. CDR3 DNA: TGCGCCAGCAGCTTGGTAGATCTGGGGAGCACTTTCTTT. It yields the protein CASSLVDLGSTFF.

J is TRBJ1-1 and V is TRBV14; D remains ambiguous. The V gene lost 1 base and the J gene lost 4 bases, with 10 bases spanning the gap. From germline, CDR1 is SGHDN and CDR2 FVKESK. The CDR3 extends over 14 amino acids. The CDR3 here is CASSQAGRTTEAFF. For the CDR3, the DNA is TGTGCCAGCAGCCAAGCCGGGCGGACCACTGAAGCTTTCTTT.

The rearrangement uses TRBV29-1 and TRBJ2-2; no clear D gene. Germline V lookup: CDR1 SQVTM, CDR2 ANQGSEA. This CDR3 spans 15 amino acids. Trimming stripped 6 bases from V and 2 bases from J, with 16 bases between. The CDR3 coding sequence is TGCAGCGTCAAGGAACGGCGGATAAACACCGGGGAGCTGTTTTTT. It translates to CSVKERRINTGELFF.

In DNA, the CDR3 is TGTGCCAGCAGCCAACAAATAATGTTTGGCGGGGAGCTGTTTTTT. As protein: CASSQQIMFGGELFF. The chain joins TRBV14 to TRBJ2-2; D remains unclear. This CDR3 spans 15 amino acids. V was shortened by 2 bases and J by 7 bases, with 14 bases between the two germline ends. CDR1 SGHDN and CDR2 FVKESK come from the germline V gene. Full variable domain (rest looked up from reference TRBV14 and TRBJ2-2): EAGVTQFPSHSVIEKGQTVTLRCDPISGHDNLYWYRRVMGKEIKFLLHFVKESKQDESGMPNNRFLAERTGGTYSTLKVQPAELEDSGVYFCASSQQIMFGGELFFGEGSRLTVL.

Concerning this clone: It is likely a read error, because the conserved phenylalanine at the end of the CDR3 is missing. V and J are TRBV6-1 and TRBJ1-2; D ambiguous. The CDR3 sequence is 11 residues long. The V end lost 8 bases, the J end lost 2 bases, and 6 bases lay between the germline ends. CDR1 is MNHNS and CDR2 is SASEGT in the germline V gene. In nucleotides, the CDR3 is TGTGCCAGCTCCCCCAACTATGGCTACACCCTC. Translated, it gives CASSPNYGYTL.

The V gene is TRBV5-1, the J gene TRBJ2-1; 12 bases are a match to TRBD1. This CDR3 is 14 amino acids long. Germline CDR1 is SGHRS and CDR2 is YFSETQ. V was clipped by 2 bases and J by 9 bases; unmatched bases: 3. CDR3 in amino acids: CASSLGTGGGEQFF. For the CDR3, the DNA is TGCGCCAGCAGCTTAGGGACAGGGGGCGGTGAGCAGTTCTTC.

The chain combines TRBV5-6 with TRBJ1-6; 9 bases are a match to TRBD1. Germline V CDR1 and CDR2: SGHDT, YYEEEE. The V gene end was trimmed by 4 bases and the J gene end by 4 bases; junction bases not matched to a gene: 6. CDR3 length: 16 residues. For the CDR3, the DNA is TGTGCCAGCAGCACCGGGACAGGGAGGTATAATTCACCCCTCCACTTT. Translating it yields CASSTGTGRYNSPLHF.

The chain joins TRBV5-5 to TRBJ2-3; no definite D call. The CDR3 is made up of 12 amino acids. Germline-derived CDR1 and CDR2 are SGHKS and YYEKEE (reference sequence). V lost 0 bases, J lost 8 bases, and 7 bases lay in between. The CDR3 protein is CASSLEWGTQYF. As DNA, the CDR3 is TGTGCCAGCAGCTTGGAATGGGGTACGCAGTATTTT.

This clone turned up a few times. The chain links TRBV6-5 to TRBJ1-5; a possible D gene is TRBD1 (5 bases). The CDR3 covers 14 residues. CDR1 is MNHEY and CDR2 is SVGAGI in the germline V gene. Trimming removed 6 bases from V and 2 bases from J, with 11 bases in between. CDR3: CASSPTAGNQPQHF. CDR3 coding DNA: TGTGCCAGCAGCCCGACAGCAGGCAATCAGCCCCAGCATTTT.

The rearrangement uses TRBV6-6 and TRBJ2-7, with 8 positions matching TRBD1. Germline-derived CDR1 and CDR2 are MNHNY and SVGAGI (reference sequence). CDR3 length: 15 amino acids. V shed 4 bases, J shed 0 bases, and the junction held 5 bases outside the gene matches. As DNA, the CDR3 is TGTGCCAGCAGTTCCCCGGACAGGGACTCCTACGAGCAGTACTTC. Protein product: CASSSPDRDSYEQYF.

The chain uses TRBV2 and TRBJ1-3, with TRBD1 matching over 7 bases. Germline trimming cut 5 bases from V and 0 bases from J; bases unmatched to any gene: 7. Germline lookup yields CDR1 SNHLY and CDR2 FYNNEI. The CDR3 has 16 amino acids. This CDR3 is CASSLNAGGSGNTIYF. The CDR3 nucleotides are TGTGCCAGCAGTCTCAATGCAGGGGGCTCTGGAAACACCATATATTTT.

The V gene is TRBV11-2, the J gene TRBJ2-5, with 7 nucleotides matching TRBD1. The length of the CDR3 is 15 residues. With V trimmed by 3 bases and J by 0 bases, 4 bases remained unmatched. Germline loops: CDR1 SGHAT, CDR2 FQNNGV. As DNA, the CDR3 is TGTGCCAGCAGCTTCCAGGGACAGCACCAAGAGACCCAGTACTTC. This codes for CASSFQGQHQETQYF.

The rearrangement links TRBV30 to TRBJ1-5; 8 positions agree with TRBD1. CDR3 size: 15 residues. Germline CDR1 is GTSNPN and CDR2 is SVGIG (reference sequence). Trimming at V came to 4 bases and at J to 1 base, leaving 6 bases not matched to a gene. This CDR3 reads CAWKGQGTSNQPQHF. CDR3 in DNA: TGTGCCTGGAAAGGACAGGGAACAAGCAATCAGCCCCAGCATTTT.

The gene calls are TRBV10-3 and TRBJ2-1; possibly TRBD1 for D (5 bases). The CDR3 runs 12 residues. Trimming removed 3 bases at V and 15 bases at J, with 15 bases between. Germline lookup yields CDR1 ENHRY and CDR2 SYGVKD. The CDR3 loop reads CAISEVGQGMFF. CDR3 DNA: TGTGCCATCAGTGAAGTTGGACAAGGGATGTTCTTC.

CDR3 nucleotide sequence: TGTGCCTGGAGTGTTGGGAATGAGCAGTTCTTC. Protein product: CAWSVGNEQFF. The rearrangement uses TRBV30 and TRBJ2-1; D not resolved. Trimming pared 0 bases from V and 7 bases from J, leaving 4 bases between. The CDR3 length is 11 residues. Germline V gives CDR1 GTSNPN, CDR2 SVGIG (reference sequence).